This T cell receptor (beta chain) stems from a study of blood T cell repertoires in COVID-19. Study-wide context: The cDNA or gDNA used as material had been derived from T cells, B-cell-depleted T cells, or PBMCs.

The CDR3 runs to 16 residues. Germline loops: CDR1 KGHSH, CDR2 LQKENI. The V and J ends lost 0 bases and 0 bases respectively, with 8 bases between them. The table came from immunoSEQ multiplex PCR; TCRdb's copy has only in-frame clones and leaves some out. The sample includes some 150,000 clones, around 84% of them seen just once. The chain combines TRBV18 with TRBJ2-2; a possible D gene is TRBD1 (5 bases). The receptor comes from an older woman with acute or convalescent COVID-19. The source material was peripheral blood. The CDR3 reads CASSPPGQANTGELFF. The CDR3 DNA reads as TGTGCCAGCTCACCACCGGGGCAGGCGAACACCGGGGAGCTGTTTTTT.